Shown below are 14 T cell receptor beta chains from a single sample sequenced in a study of T cell changes during pregnancy in multiple sclerosis (dated by TCRdb to about 2019). Library preparation was by the immunoSEQ multiplex PCR assay. The table comes from immuneACCESS by way of TCRdb, which keeps in-frame sequences with V and J called. Part of the clones is missing from these tables; in studies checked, under half for an unresolved V gene and the rest for unknown reasons. The sample profile shows approximately 88,000 clones; 90% to 95% of them were found once. Of the sample, more than 0.95% is held by the ten largest clones. Sequences were derived from peripheral blood, sampled in the second trimester of pregnancy. The receptors derive from a female donor with multiple sclerosis, enrolled in a pregnancy study.

This clone occurred once. The gene calls are TRBV30 and TRBJ2-3; 7 bases map to TRBD1. The CDR3 extends over 14 amino acids. V was pared by 1 base and J by 4 bases, with 5 bases of the junction left unmatched. The germline CDR1 and CDR2 sequences are GTSNPN and SVGIG (reference sequence). The CDR3 nucleotides read TGTGCCTGGAGTGAAGGGGGCATCGCAGATACGCAGTATTTT. Amino acids: CAWSEGGIADTQYF. The variable domain in full, with the rest retrieved from reference TRBV30 and TRBJ2-3, is SQTIHQWPATLVQPVGSPLSLECTVEGTSNPNLYWYRQAAGRGLQLLFYSVGIGQISSEVPQNLSASRPQDRQFILSSKKLLLSDSGFYLCAWSEGGIADTQYFGPGTRLTVL.

For the CDR3, the DNA is TGTGCCAGCAGCTTAGACGTACTAGCCGGGACCCAGTACTTC. Its protein product is CASSLDVLAGTQYF. The chain has TRBV11-2 and TRBJ2-5; D might be TRBD2 (6 bases). The CDR3 is made up of 14 amino acids. V lost 0 bases and J 7 bases, leaving 12 bases between the germline ends. In germline, CDR1 is SGHAT, CDR2 FQNNGV.

The J gene is TRBJ1-2, the V gene TRBV6-1; no reliable D call. The CDR3 is made up of 13 amino acids. Trimming removed 0 bases at V and 4 bases at J, with 6 bases between. CDR1 is MNHNS, CDR2 SASEGT, per germline. CDR3: CASSEARSYGYTF. The CDR3 DNA sequence: TGTGCCAGCAGTGAAGCACGGAGCTATGGCTACACCTTC.

The rearrangement uses TRBV7-9 and TRBJ2-1; 10 nucleotides match TRBD2. Germline trimming cut 3 bases from V and 4 bases from J; bases unmatched to any gene: 15. This CDR3 contains 19 residues. Per germline, CDR1 SEHNR and CDR2 FQNEAQ (reference sequence). The CDR3 sequence: CASSFLLLAGPPGYNEQFF. DNA of the CDR3: TGTGCCAGCAGCTTTTTATTACTAGCGGGACCGCCAGGGTACAATGAGCAGTTCTTC.

The rearrangement joins TRBV5-1 to TRBJ1-1; TRBD1 matches 9 bases. V gave up 2 bases and J gave up 6 bases; unmatched junction bases: 2. Germline-derived CDR1 and CDR2 are SGHRS and YFSETQ. The CDR3 extends over 13 amino acids. CDR3 bases: TGCGCCAGCAGCTTAGACAGGGGGGCTGAAGCTTTCTTT. It specifies CASSLDRGAEAFF.

V and J are TRBV12-5 and TRBJ1-2, with D perhaps TRBD1 (6 bases). The CDR3 runs 14 residues. Looked up from germline, CDR1 is LGHNT and CDR2 is FRNRAP. V lost 1 base, J lost 5 bases, and 11 bases lay in between. The CDR3 DNA follows: TGTGCTAGTGGTTTGGAGCAGGGGACATATGGCTACACCTTC. It encodes CASGLEQGTYGYTF.

The chain is built from TRBV30 and TRBJ2-1, with a possible D match to TRBD1 (6 bases). V lost 0 bases and J 8 bases, leaving 17 bases between the germline ends. The CDR3 is 15 amino acids. Germline V lookup: CDR1 GTSNPN, CDR2 SVGIG (reference sequence). CDR3 in amino acids: CAWSVAQGMFHEQFF. CDR3 nucleotide sequence: TGTGCCTGGAGTGTAGCGCAGGGGATGTTCCATGAGCAGTTCTTC.

The chain uses TRBV15 and TRBJ1-5; 9 bases fit TRBD1. The CDR3 extends over 15 amino acids. CDR1 is LNHNV, CDR2 YYDKDF, per germline (reference sequence). The junction had 4 bases not matched to a gene; V was cut back by 1 base and J by 6 bases. The CDR3 bases are TGTGCCACCAGCAGAGGACAGGGGGATACTCAGCCCCAGCATTTT. Translation: CATSRGQGDTQPQHF.

The gene calls are TRBV2 and TRBJ2-1; no clear D. Germline V CDR1 and CDR2: SNHLY, FYNNEI. Trimming cost V 6 bases and J 3 bases, with 6 bases left between them. The CDR3 runs to 12 residues. The CDR3 nucleotides read TGTGCCAGCAGGGGCGACTACAATGAGCAGTTCTTC. It specifies CASRGDYNEQFF.

The chain recombines TRBV7-9 with TRBJ2-2; D gene uncertain. The CDR3 runs 14 residues. V was cut by 5 bases and J by 0 bases, with 7 bases left in between. Germline values: CDR1 SEHNR, CDR2 FQNEAQ (reference sequence). CDR3 nucleotide sequence: TGTGCCAGCAGCGGCCTCACGAACACCGGGGAGCTGTTTTTT. Amino acids: CASSGLTNTGELFF.

The chain uses TRBV19 and TRBJ1-5, with 8 bases that match TRBD1. CDR1 is LNHDA and CDR2 is SQIVND in the germline V gene (reference sequence). The V gene end was trimmed by 6 bases and the J gene end by 7 bases; junction bases not matched to a gene: 5. This CDR3 is built from 13 residues. Written as DNA, the CDR3 is TGTGCCAGTAGCGACAGGGGCGGCCAGCCCCAGCATTTT. Translation gives CASSDRGGQPQHF. The variable domain in full, completed from reference TRBV19 and TRBJ1-5, reads DGGITQSPKYLFRKEGQNVTLSCEQNLNHDAMYWYRQDPGQGLRLIYYSQIVNDFQKGDIAEGYSVSREKKESFPLTVTSAQKNPTAFYLCASSDRGGQPQHFGDGTRLSIL.

The chain has TRBV7-3 and TRBJ1-1, with D possibly matching TRBD1 (6 bases). The CDR3 sequence is 13 residues long. The V gene's germline CDR1 is SGHTA and CDR2 FQGTGA. Trimming cost V 0 bases and J 8 bases, with 10 bases left between them. The CDR3 is CASSLTLGTEAFF. CDR3 sequence (DNA): TGTGCCAGCAGCTTAACGCTGGGGACAGAAGCTTTCTTT.

V and J are TRBV7-2 and TRBJ2-7; 7 positions match TRBD2. Trimming took 6 bases from V and 5 from J; bases not matched to a gene: 16. The CDR3 runs 16 residues. Per germline, CDR1 SGHTA and CDR2 FQGNSA. As DNA, the CDR3 is TGTGCCAGCAGTCCTAAGGGGAGGGGTGGAGGCCACGAGCAGTACTTC. This sequence encodes CASSPKGRGGGHEQYF.

This chain joins TRBV9 and TRBJ2-7, with unresolved D. The CDR3 loop spans 15 amino acids. V lost 0 bases and J 0 bases, leaving 10 bases between the germline ends. Germline V gene sequence: CDR1 SGDLS, CDR2 YYNGEE. CDR3 sequence reads: CASSVATGSSYEQYF. CDR3 sequence (DNA): TGTGCCAGCAGCGTAGCTACCGGGTCCTCCTACGAGCAGTACTTC.